This passage covers 15 T cell receptor beta chains from one sample sequenced in a study of identical twins. TCRdb independently ran MiXCR on the 5' RACE reads; one entry per CDR3 protein. The sample carries about 300,000 distinct CDR3 sequences, over 9% recorded once. These data were also filed under a second study, of yellow fever vaccine responses in identical twins.

The material sequenced was CD8+ T cells sorted from blood. The receptors shown here come from a woman aged 18-29 years in good health.

This clonotype has only a few counts. This chain uses TRBV24-1 with TRBJ2-1; D tentatively fits TRBD1 or TRBD2 (5 bases each). CDR1 is KGHDR and CDR2 is SFDVKD in the germline V gene. There are 14 residues in the CDR3. Trimming took 0 bases from V and 7 from J, leaving 9 bases between them. The CDR3 DNA sequence: TGTGCCACCAGTGATTTGGGGACCTTGAATGAGCAGTTCTTC. As protein: CATSDLGTLNEQFF.

The chain combines TRBV6-5 with TRBJ2-2, with TRBD2 identical over 8 bases. Germline CDR1 reads MNHEY; CDR2 reads SVGAGI. CDR3 length: 16 amino acids. The junction had 4 bases not matched to a gene; V was cut back by 0 bases and J by 4 bases. CDR3 amino acids: CASSYSAGVGTGELFF. The CDR3 DNA sequence: TGTGCCAGCAGTTACTCAGCGGGAGTGGGCACCGGGGAGCTGTTTTTT.

V usage is TRBV7-2 and J usage is TRBJ2-1; D is possibly TRBD2 (7 bases). Germline assignment: CDR1 SGHTA and CDR2 FQGNSA. The CDR3 has 15 residues. V was shortened by 5 bases and J by 5 bases, with 16 bases between the two germline ends. Written as DNA, the CDR3 is TGTGCCAGCAGCCTAGGGGGGGGGTCGCACAATGAGCAGTTCTTC. Translated: CASSLGGGSHNEQFF.

This clonotype was recorded at least ten times. This chain links TRBV7-9 with TRBJ2-1, with D maybe TRBD1 (5 bases). This CDR3 region has 15 residues. Per germline, CDR1 SEHNR and CDR2 FQNEAQ (reference sequence). V dropped 5 bases and J dropped 0 bases, with 11 bases sitting between them. The CDR3 is CASSDDQGSYNEQFF. CDR3 DNA: TGTGCCAGCAGCGATGATCAGGGCTCCTACAATGAGCAGTTCTTC.

This clonotype was counted only a few times. This rearrangement joins TRBV7-9 to TRBJ2-3, with unresolved D. V shed 3 bases and J shed 0 bases, with 7 bases lying between them. The CDR3 totals 14 residues. CDR1 and CDR2 from the germline V gene are SEHNR and FQNEAQ (reference sequence). The chain's CDR3 is CASSFAASTDTQYF. The CDR3 nucleotides read TGTGCCAGCAGCTTTGCAGCAAGCACAGATACGCAGTATTTT.

This clonotype was counted between two and nine times. The genes are TRBV5-1 and TRBJ2-7, with D possibly called TRBD1 or TRBD2 (5 bases each). The germline V gene has CDR1 SGHRS and CDR2 YFSETQ. The CDR3 is 14 residues long. Trimming stripped 5 bases from V and 4 bases from J, with 16 bases between. The CDR3 region is CASSGGTGRYEQYV. DNA for the CDR3: TGCGCCAGCAGTGGGGGAACCGGTCGGTACGAGCAGTACGTC.

This clonotype has a handful of counts. The gene calls are TRBV29-1 and TRBJ2-3; D unclear. Looked up from germline, CDR1 is SQVTM and CDR2 is ANQGSEA. V lost 6 bases, J lost 3 bases, and 7 bases lay in between. The CDR3 is 11 amino acids. CDR3 residues: CSVVRTDTQYF. The CDR3 DNA reads as TGCAGCGTCGTGCGGACAGATACGCAGTATTTT.

The table lists this clonotype with a few counts. The J gene is TRBJ2-6, the V gene TRBV5-6; 7 bases line up with TRBD2. The V gene end was trimmed by 3 bases and the J gene end by 0 bases; junction bases not matched to a gene: 15. The germline V gene has CDR1 SGHDT and CDR2 YYEEEE. The length of the CDR3 is 20 residues. The CDR3 bases are TGTGCCAGCAGCTGGGGGGGGTTCCGAAGCGATGTCTCTGGGGCCAACGTCCTGACTTTC. Translation: CASSWGGFRSDVSGANVLTF.

J is TRBJ2-2 and V is TRBV10-3, with 7 positions matching TRBD2. This CDR3 spans 16 amino acids. Germline assignment: CDR1 ENHRY and CDR2 SYGVKD. Trimming took 10 bases from V and 3 from J; bases not matched to a gene: 14. DNA of the CDR3: TGTGCCACCGCAGTGTCATGGGGGGGAGACACCGGGGAGCTGTTTTTT. Protein sequence: CATAVSWGGDTGELFF.

This clonotype was counted between two and nine times. The chain links TRBV6-5 to TRBJ2-7; D perhaps matches TRBD1 (5 bases). Germline V gene data show CDR1 as MNHEY and CDR2 as SVGAGI. V was pared by 0 bases and J by 5 bases, with 14 bases between. The CDR3 is 15 residues long. The CDR3 nucleotides are TGTGCCAGCAGTTACTCTATTACAGGAAAGGACGAGCAGTACTTC. Protein product: CASSYSITGKDEQYF.

This clonotype was detected only a few times. The CDR3 coding sequence is TGTGCCATCAGTGACCCTTCTAGCGAGGGGGGCTACAATGAGCAGTTCTTC. Translation: CAISDPSSEGGYNEQFF. This sequence joins TRBV10-3 and TRBJ2-1; D may match TRBD1 or TRBD2 (6 bases each). Germline lookup yields CDR1 ENHRY and CDR2 SYGVKD. This CDR3 spans 17 amino acids. The V and J ends lost 3 bases and 3 bases respectively, with 18 bases between them.

Only a few counts were recorded for this clonotype. The rearrangement uses TRBV11-1 and TRBJ2-3; D is unresolved. Germline assignment: CDR1 SGHAT and CDR2 FQDESV (reference sequence). V was pared by 4 bases and J by 2 bases, with 7 bases between. The CDR3 is 13 amino acids. DNA for the CDR3: TGTGCCAGCAGCTCGGTCTACACAGATACGCAGTATTTT. Encoded protein: CASSSVYTDTQYF. Looking up the rest from reference TRBV11-1 and TRBJ2-3 gives the full variable domain: EAEVAQSPRYKITEKSQAVAFWCDPISGHATLYWYRQILGQGPELLVQFQDESVVDDSQLPKDRFSAERLKGVDSTLKIQPAELGDSAMYLCASSSVYTDTQYFGPGTRLTVL.

This clonotype was seen many times. The chain employs TRBV7-7 and TRBJ2-5, with D perhaps matching TRBD1 or TRBD2 (6 bases each). V lost 8 bases and J lost 3, with 13 bases in between. This CDR3 is 13 amino acids long. Germline assignment: CDR1 SSHAT and CDR2 FNYEAQ (reference sequence). CDR3 nucleotide sequence: TGTGCCAGCTCACGAAGGGGGGAAGAGACCCAGTACTTC. Its translation is CASSRRGEETQYF. Variable domain in full (rest from reference TRBV7-7 and TRBJ2-5): GAGVSQSPRYKVTKRGQDVTLRCDPISSHATLYWYQQALGQGPEFLTYFNYEAQPDKSGLPSDRFSAERPEGSISTLTIQRTEQRDSAMYRCASSRRGEETQYFGPGTRLLVL.

By proportion, this clonotype is medium-sized. V gene TRBV5-1 combines with J gene TRBJ2-3; TRBD2 matches 7 bases. CDR1 is SGHRS and CDR2 is YFSETQ in the germline V gene. J lost 5 bases, V lost 0 bases, and 6 bases had no gene match. The CDR3 is 15 residues long. CDR3: CASSLEGLDLDTQYF. CDR3 sequence (DNA): TGCGCCAGCAGCTTGGAAGGACTAGATTTAGATACGCAGTATTTT.

The chain combines TRBV20-1 with TRBJ2-7, with D perhaps given as TRBD1 or TRBD2 (5 bases each). The CDR3 totals 14 residues. Trimming removed 0 bases from V and 2 bases from J, with 11 bases in between. Germline CDR1 is DFQATT and CDR2 is SNEGSKA (reference sequence). This CDR3 reads CSARDLLGAYEQYF. In DNA, the CDR3 is TGCAGTGCTAGAGATTTACTAGGGGCCTACGAGCAGTACTTC.